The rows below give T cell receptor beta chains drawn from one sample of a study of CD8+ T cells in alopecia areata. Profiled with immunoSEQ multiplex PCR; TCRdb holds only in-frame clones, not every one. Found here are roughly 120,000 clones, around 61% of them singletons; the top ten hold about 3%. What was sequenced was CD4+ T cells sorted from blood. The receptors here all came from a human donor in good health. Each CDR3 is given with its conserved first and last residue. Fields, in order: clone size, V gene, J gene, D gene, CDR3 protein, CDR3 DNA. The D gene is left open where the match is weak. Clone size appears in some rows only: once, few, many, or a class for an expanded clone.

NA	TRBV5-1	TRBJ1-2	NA	CASSPGTGFTYGYTF	TGCGCCAGCAGCCCTGGAACAGGGTTCACCTATGGCTACACCTTC
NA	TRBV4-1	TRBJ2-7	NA	CASSQKLRESSYEQYF	TGCGCCAGCAGCCAGAAACTCCGGGAAAGCTCCTACGAGCAGTACTTC
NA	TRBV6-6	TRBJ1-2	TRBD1	CASSLDRAVYGYTF	TGTGCCAGCAGTCTCGACAGGGCTGTCTATGGCTACACCTTC
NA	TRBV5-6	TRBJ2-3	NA	CASRGDKGGTDTQYF	TGTGCCAGCAGAGGGGACAAGGGGGGAACAGATACGCAGTATTTT
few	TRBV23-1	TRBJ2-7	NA	CASSPQGFPHEQYF	TGCGCCAGCAGTCCACAGGGTTTTCCCCACGAGCAGTACTTC
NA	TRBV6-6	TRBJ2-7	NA	CASSPSGREQYF	TGTGCCAGCAGTCCCTCAGGGAGAGAGCAGTACTTC
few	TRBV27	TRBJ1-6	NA	CASSSYNYNSPLHF	TGTGCCAGCAGTTCTTACAACTATAATTCACCCCTCCACTTT
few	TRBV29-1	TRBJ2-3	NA	CSVAPTDTQYF	TGCAGCGTTGCCCCTACAGATACGCAGTATTTT
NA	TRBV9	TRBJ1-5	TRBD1	CASSPGPTGVGQPQHF	TGTGCCAGCAGCCCGGGCCCGACAGGGGTTGGGCAGCCCCAGCATTTT
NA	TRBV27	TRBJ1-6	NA	CASRMGEAYNSPLHF	TGTGCCAGCAGGATGGGGGAAGCCTATAATTCACCCCTCCACTTT
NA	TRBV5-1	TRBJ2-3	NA	CASTRGPPSTDTQYF	TGCGCCAGCACGCGGGGGCCACCGAGCACAGATACGCAGTATTTT
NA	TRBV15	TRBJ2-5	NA	CATSRDSETQYF	TGTGCCACCAGCAGAGACTCCGAGACCCAGTACTTC
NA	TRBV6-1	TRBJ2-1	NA	CASSAPLGALMSEQFF	TGTGCCAGCAGTGCCCCACTAGGCGCCCTTATGAGTGAGCAGTTCTTC
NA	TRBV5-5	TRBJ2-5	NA	CASRARVEGVQPQYF	TGTGCCAGCAGGGCGAGGGTAGAAGGTGTTCAGCCCCAGTACTTC
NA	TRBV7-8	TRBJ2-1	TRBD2	CASSLGGGGAPYNEQFF	TGTGCCAGCAGCTTAGGGGGCGGGGGGGCCCCCTACAATGAGCAGTTCTTC
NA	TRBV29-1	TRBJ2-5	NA	CSGEIGETQYF	TGCAGCGGGGAAATCGGGGAGACCCAGTACTTC
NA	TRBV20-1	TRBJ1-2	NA	CSAPSPAYTF	TGCAGTGCTCCGTCTCCAGCCTACACCTTC
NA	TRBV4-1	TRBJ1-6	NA	CASSRQGSRNSPLHF	TGCGCCAGCAGCCGTCAGGGGTCGCGTAATTCACCCCTCCACTTT
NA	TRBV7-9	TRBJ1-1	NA	CASILHQGQNTEAFF	TGTGCCAGCATTCTCCACCAGGGACAGAACACTGAAGCTTTCTTT
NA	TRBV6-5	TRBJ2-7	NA	CASTNLGARPYEQYF	TGTGCCAGCACTAACCTGGGGGCCCGCCCCTACGAGCAGTACTTC
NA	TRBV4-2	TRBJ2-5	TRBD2	CASSQYLGGARETQYF	TGTGCCAGCAGCCAATATCTCGGGGGGGCCCGGGAGACCCAGTACTTC
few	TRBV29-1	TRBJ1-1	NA	CSVEWQKNTEAFF	TGCAGCGTTGAATGGCAGAAGAACACTGAAGCTTTCTTT
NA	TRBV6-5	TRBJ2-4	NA	CASSYPVDIQYF	TGTGCCAGCAGTTACCCTGTAGACATTCAGTACTTC
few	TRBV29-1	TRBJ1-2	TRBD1	CSVERTGKYGYTF	TGCAGCGTCGAAAGGACAGGGAAATATGGCTACACCTTC
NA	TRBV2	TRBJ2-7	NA	CASSGRSSYEQYF	TGTGCCAGCAGTGGGAGGAGCTCCTACGAGCAGTACTTC
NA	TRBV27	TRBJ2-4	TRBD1	CASGRNIGQGYLIQYF	TGTGCCAGCGGAAGGAACATAGGACAGGGGTATCTCATTCAGTACTTC
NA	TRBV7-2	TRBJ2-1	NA	CASSLANEQFF	TGTGCCAGCAGCTTAGCCAATGAGCAGTTCTTC
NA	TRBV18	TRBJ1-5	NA	CASSPIDRNQPQHF	TGTGCCAGCTCACCTATCGACCGGAATCAGCCCCAGCATTTT
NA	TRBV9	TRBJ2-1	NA	CASRPAGTVNDNEQFF	TGTGCCAGCAGACCGGCGGGGACAGTTAATGACAATGAGCAGTTCTTC
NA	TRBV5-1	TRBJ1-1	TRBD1	CASSKAGTGATEAFF	TGCGCCAGCAGCAAGGCCGGGACAGGGGCTACTGAAGCTTTCTTT
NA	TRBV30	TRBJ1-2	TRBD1	CAWSQSRDSGGDAF	TGTGCCTGGAGTCAGTCCCGGGACAGCGGAGGGGACGCCTTC
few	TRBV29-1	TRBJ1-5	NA	CSVPQLYSNQPQHF	TGCAGCGTTCCACAGCTATATAGCAATCAGCCCCAGCATTTT
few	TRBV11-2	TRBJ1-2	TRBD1	CASSPHGQGGYGYTF	TGTGCCAGCAGCCCTCATGGACAGGGTGGTTATGGCTACACCTTC
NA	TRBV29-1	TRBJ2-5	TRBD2	CRLAGGGQETQYF	TGCAGGCTCGCGGGGGGGGGCCAAGAGACCCAGTACTTC
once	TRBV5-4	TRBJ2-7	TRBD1	CASSQGQRDEQYF	TGTGCCAGCAGTCAGGGACAGCGCGACGAGCAGTACTTC
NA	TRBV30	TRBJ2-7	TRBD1	CAWSVTGGNEQYF	TGTGCCTGGAGTGTCACAGGGGGAAACGAGCAGTACTTC
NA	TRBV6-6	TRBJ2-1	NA	CASSYSDFSGLHEQFF	TGTGCCAGCAGTTACTCTGATTTCTCGGGGTTGCATGAGCAGTTCTTC
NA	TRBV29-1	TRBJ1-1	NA	CSVHGQLAMNTEAFF	TGCAGCGTCCACGGACAGTTAGCTATGAACACTGAAGCTTTCTTT
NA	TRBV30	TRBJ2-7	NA	CAWSAPALWNEQYF	TGTGCCTGGAGTGCCCCCGCATTATGGAACGAGCAGTACTTC
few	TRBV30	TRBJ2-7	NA	CAWSVVTGIQQYF	TGTGCCTGGAGTGTAGTCACGGGGATACAGCAGTACTTC
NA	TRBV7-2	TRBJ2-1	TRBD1	CASSRQGLRPSGHNEQFF	TGTGCCAGCAGCCGACAGGGGCTCCGACCCTCTGGACACAATGAGCAGTTCTTC
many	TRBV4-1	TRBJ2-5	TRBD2	CASSHPRLLAGEGETQYF	TGCGCCAGCAGCCACCCCCGCCTACTAGCGGGGGAGGGAGAGACCCAGTACTTC
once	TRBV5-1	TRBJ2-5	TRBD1	CASSQGTGPETQYF	TGCGCCAGCAGCCAGGGGACAGGCCCAGAGACCCAGTACTTC
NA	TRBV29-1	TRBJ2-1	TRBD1	CSGGLRGFVNNEQFF	TGCAGCGGAGGCCTCAGGGGGTTCGTAAACAATGAGCAGTTCTTC
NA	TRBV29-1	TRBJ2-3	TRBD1	CSVYPTGFRDTQYF	TGCAGCGTTTACCCGACAGGGTTCAGGGATACGCAGTATTTT
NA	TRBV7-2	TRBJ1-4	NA	CASSLDSSLAEKLFF	TGTGCCAGCAGCCTCGACAGTTCTCTTGCTGAAAAACTGTTTTTT
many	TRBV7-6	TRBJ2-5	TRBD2	CASSGMRLAGETQYF	TGTGCCAGCAGCGGGATGAGACTAGCGGGAGAGACCCAGTACTTC
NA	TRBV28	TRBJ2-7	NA	CASSLTGREQYF	TGTGCCAGCAGTCTCACAGGGCGCGAGCAGTACTTC
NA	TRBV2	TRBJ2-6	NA	CASSEALGGTHSGANVLTF	TGTGCCAGCAGTGAAGCGCTAGGGGGAACCCACTCTGGGGCCAACGTCCTGACTTTC
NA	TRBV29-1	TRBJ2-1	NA	CSVEDPARSLNEQFF	TGCAGCGTTGAAGACCCGGCGAGGTCCCTCAATGAGCAGTTCTTC
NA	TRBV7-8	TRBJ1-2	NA	CASTPGQTYGYTF	TGTGCCAGCACCCCGGGGCAGACCTATGGCTACACCTTC
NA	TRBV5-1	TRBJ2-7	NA	CASSSGPSYEQYF	TGCGCCAGCAGCTCGGGACCGAGCTACGAGCAGTACTTC
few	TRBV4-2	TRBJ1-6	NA	CASSQGPPEDYQQPLHF	TGTGCCAGCAGCCAAGGACCACCGGAGGACTATCAGCAGCCCCTCCACTTT
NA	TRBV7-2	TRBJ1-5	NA	CASSFERQGYQPQHF	TGTGCCAGCAGCTTCGAGAGGCAGGGCTATCAGCCCCAGCATTTT
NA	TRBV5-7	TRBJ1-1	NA	CASHQRKAFF	TGTGCCAGCCACCAACGGAAAGCTTTCTTT
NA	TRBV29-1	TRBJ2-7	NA	CSVVSSYEQYF	TGCAGCGTTGTTTCGTCCTACGAGCAGTACTTC
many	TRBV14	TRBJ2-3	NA	CASSQDSGPSTDTQYF	TGTGCCAGCAGCCAAGACAGCGGTCCTAGCACAGATACGCAGTATTTT
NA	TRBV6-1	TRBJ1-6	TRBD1	CASTLAGGRSSPLHF	TGTGCCAGCACCTTAGCAGGGGGGAGATCTTCACCCCTCCACTTT
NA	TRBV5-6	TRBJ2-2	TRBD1	CASSATGKGDTGELFF	TGTGCCAGCAGCGCGACAGGGAAGGGAGACACCGGGGAGCTGTTTTTT